This T cell receptor (beta chain) was sequenced during a study of blood T cell repertoires in COVID-19 (dated by TCRdb to the early 2020s). The study in broad terms: Samples covering the acute and convalescent phases of COVID-19 were provided by collaborators in the United States, Italy and Spain. The material from the prospective study consisted of cDNA or gDNA derived from T cells, B-cell-depleted T cells, or PBMCs. Subjects who had been exposed to COVID-19, were actively infected with it, or had recovered from it provided the deeply sampled blood TCRbeta repertoires that made up the dataset. The repertoires were made available in a free public database intended to serve as a resource for research on the immune response to SARS-CoV-2. Samples were obtained from the ongoing ImmuneRACE study (first 160 participants) and from approximately 1,200 subjects provided by 6 global collaborators. The sample metadata nearly always contained a de-identified subject ID, COVID-19 status, age in years and sex. Where HLA class I and class II types were available, the types were taken from metadata supplied by the sample provider, not from assay-based typing.

V lost 3 bases and J lost 1 base; the stretch between them is 7 bases long. The germline V gene provides CDR1 MDHEN and CDR2 SYDVKM. Reading from cysteine to phenylalanine, the CDR3 counts 14 amino acids. Kept here is only the CDR3 DNA, which spans 42 bases and is read in frame from base 1. As to this clone: There is no known antigen for this receptor. Within one base of it there is no much larger clone, and no base qualities were kept.

On the study overall, not on this receptor specifically: Clinical and demographic metadata were provided uncurated, with the amount varying by source and participant.

TCRbeta CDR3 regions were amplified from genomic DNA using the immunoSEQ Assay, a bias-controlled multiplex PCR. As for the authors' bioinformatics: The number of nucleated cells in each sample was estimated by amplification of reference gene primers within the assay. To quantify the absolute abundance of each unique TCRbeta CDR3 rearrangement, sequence reads were collapsed and filtered. For each sample, productive Simpson clonality was calculated as the square root of Simpson's diversity index over productive rearrangements. TCRdb took this table from immuneACCESS and kept in-frame rearrangements with V and J called. Such tables lack part of the clones; where checked against another copy, unresolved V genes explain under half of the gap, and the rest is unexplained. V and J calls and clone size are as listed in that table; D and trimming were resolved from the DNA. This sample gives approximately 450,000 clones in total; around nine tenths of them show up just once. Jointly, the top ten make up around 1.8% of the sample.

In the prospective study, participants were roughly 18 to 90 years old, resided in 24 geographic areas of the United States, and were enrolled through a virtual design. To assign participants to cohorts, the prospective study relied on clinical history that participants themselves reported in a screening survey and a study questionnaire. Each participant in the prospective study had whole blood, serum and a nasopharyngeal or oropharyngeal swab collected by mobile phlebotomists. Additional blood draws and questionnaires over an approximately 2-month period could optionally be provided by prospective study participants. Blood samples from the prospective study were shipped frozen or at room temperature prior to DNA extraction.

The source is a woman in her late teens or twenties with acute COVID-19. The receptor chain draws on TRBV28 and TRBJ1-5; confidence is insufficient to name the D gene. Sequenced input: PBMCs or T cells enriched from blood (not recorded which). In nucleotides, the sequence is TGTGCCAGCAGTTTTCCACGGAGCAATCAGCCCCAGCATTTT. It specifies CASSFPRSNQPQHF.